The present entry profiles one TCR beta chain with its context. This sample stems from a study of identical twins. MiXCR, applied by TCRdb to the 5' RACE reads, yields one record per CDR3 protein. The sample lists 450,000 to 650,000 distinct CDR3 sequences, 13% to 15% occurring once. J gave up 4 bases and V 7 bases, and 7 bases lay outside the gene matches. This CDR3 spans 15 amino acids. In addition, the sample was reused for a study of yellow fever vaccine responses in identical twins.

The sample taken for sequencing was CD4+ T cells sorted from blood. The TCR sequence derives from a young woman in good health. This chain links TRBV12-3 or TRBV12-4 with TRBJ2-1; 10 bases fit TRBD2. The CDR3 here is CASTSGRGEYNEQFF. The CDR3 DNA reads TGTGCCAGCACAAGCGGGAGGGGGGAGTACAATGAGCAGTTCTTC.